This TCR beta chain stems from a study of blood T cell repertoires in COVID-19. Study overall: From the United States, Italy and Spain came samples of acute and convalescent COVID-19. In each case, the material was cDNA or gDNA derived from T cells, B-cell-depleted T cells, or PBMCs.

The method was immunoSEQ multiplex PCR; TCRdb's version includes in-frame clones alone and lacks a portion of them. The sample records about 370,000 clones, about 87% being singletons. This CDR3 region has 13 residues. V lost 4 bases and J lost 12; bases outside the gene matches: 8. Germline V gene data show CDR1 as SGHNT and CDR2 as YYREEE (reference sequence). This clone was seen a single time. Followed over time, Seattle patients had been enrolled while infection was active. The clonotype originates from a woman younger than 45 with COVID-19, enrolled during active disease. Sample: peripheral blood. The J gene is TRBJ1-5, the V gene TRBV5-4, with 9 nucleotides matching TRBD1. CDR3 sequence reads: CASSRDRDVGQHF. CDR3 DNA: TGTGCCAGCAGCCGGGACAGGGACGTTGGCCAGCATTTT.